This T cell receptor beta chain comes out of a study of beta chain features in type 1 diabetes. A word on this clone: Its specificity is not known.

Study-level results: For Type 1 diabetes patients, all four CD4+ subsets carried TCRB CDR3s that were moderately but significantly shorter.

The ends were cut back, 10 bases at V and 6 bases at J, with 13 bases in the middle. The CDR3 length is 12 residues. CDR1 MNHEY and CDR2 SMNVEV come from the germline V gene (reference sequence). cDNA synthesis used the whole RNA isolate, giving expressed TCRB sequences. Using immunoSEQ multiplex PCR, the repertoire was profiled, and TCRdb retains in-frame clones only, with some absent. The sample shows about 160,000 clones, roughly 60% of them seen only once. The TCR was taken from a man under 40 with type 1 diabetes. The rearrangement joins TRBV27 to TRBJ1-5; the D is unclear. Material for sequencing was naive CD4+ T cells from blood. Written as DNA, the CDR3 is TGTGCCACCTCCGGCGGCGGTCAGCCCCAGCATTTT. Its translation is CATSGGGQPQHF.